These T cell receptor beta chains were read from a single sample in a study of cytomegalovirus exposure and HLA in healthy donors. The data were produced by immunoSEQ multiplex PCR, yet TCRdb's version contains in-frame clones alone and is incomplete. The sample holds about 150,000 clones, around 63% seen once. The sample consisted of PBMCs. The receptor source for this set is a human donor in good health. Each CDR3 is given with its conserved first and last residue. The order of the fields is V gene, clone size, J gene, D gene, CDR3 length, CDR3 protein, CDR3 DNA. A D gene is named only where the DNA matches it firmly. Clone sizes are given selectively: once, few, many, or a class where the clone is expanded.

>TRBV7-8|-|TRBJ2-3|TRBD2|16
CASSFDSGSRTDTQYF
TGTGCCAGCAGCTTTGACAGCGGGAGCCGGACAGATACGCAGTATTTT
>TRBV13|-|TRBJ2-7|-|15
CASSLLTDKSYEQYF
TGTGCCAGCAGCTTACTCACAGATAAATCCTACGAGCAGTACTTC
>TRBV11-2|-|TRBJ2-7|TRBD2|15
CASRALRAGTYEQYF
TGTGCCAGCAGGGCCCTGAGAGCGGGAACCTACGAGCAGTACTTC
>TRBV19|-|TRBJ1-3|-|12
CASSESGNTIYF
TGTGCCAGTAGTGAGTCTGGAAACACCATATATTTT
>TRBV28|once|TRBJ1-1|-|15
CASSLRGAMNTEAFF
TGTGCCAGCAGTTTACGGGGAGCTATGAACACTGAAGCTTTCTTT
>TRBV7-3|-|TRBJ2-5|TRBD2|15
CASSLTGTNQETQYF
TGTGCCAGCAGCTTAACGGGGACTAATCAAGAGACCCAGTACTTC
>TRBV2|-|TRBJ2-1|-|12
CASSGGYNEQFF
TGTGCCAGCAGTGGCGGATACAATGAGCAGTTCTTC
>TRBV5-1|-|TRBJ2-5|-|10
CANLQETQYF
TGCGCCAACCTACAAGAGACCCAGTACTTC
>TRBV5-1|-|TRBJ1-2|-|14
CASSPGQPNYGYTF
TGCGCCAGCAGCCCGGGACAACCAAACTATGGCTACACCTTC
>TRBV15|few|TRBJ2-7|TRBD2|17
CATSRDTGGLGGYEQYF
TGTGCCACCAGCAGAGATACGGGAGGGCTTGGAGGCTACGAGCAGTACTTC
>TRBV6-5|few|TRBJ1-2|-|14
CASRNYRVSDGYTF
TGTGCCAGCAGGAACTACAGGGTCTCGGATGGCTACACCTTC
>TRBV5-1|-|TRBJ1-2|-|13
CASSLADSYGYTF
TGCGCCAGCAGCTTGGCGGACAGTTATGGCTACACCTTC
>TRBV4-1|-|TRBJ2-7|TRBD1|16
CASSQDRGQGSYEQYF
TGCGCCAGCAGCCAAGATCGGGGACAGGGTTCCTACGAGCAGTACTTC
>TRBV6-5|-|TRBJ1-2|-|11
CASSDRWSYTF
TGTGCCAGCAGTGACAGGTGGAGCTACACCTTC
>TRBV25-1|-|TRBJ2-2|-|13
CASSEQATGELFF
TGTGCCAGCAGTGAACAAGCGACCGGGGAGCTGTTTTTT
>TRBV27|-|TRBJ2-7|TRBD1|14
CASSLRQGPYEQYF
TGTGCCAGCAGTTTACGACAGGGCCCCTACGAGCAGTACTTC
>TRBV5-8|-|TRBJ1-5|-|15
CASSFGQSSNQPQHF
TGTGCCAGCAGCTTCGGACAGTCTAGCAATCAGCCCCAGCATTTT
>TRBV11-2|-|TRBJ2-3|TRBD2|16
CASSGGASGITDTQYF
TGTGCCAGCAGCGGGGGGGCTAGCGGGATCACAGATACGCAGTATTTT
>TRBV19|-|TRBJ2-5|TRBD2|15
CASSPEREVQETQYF
TGTGCCAGTAGTCCTGAGCGGGAGGTACAAGAGACCCAGTACTTC
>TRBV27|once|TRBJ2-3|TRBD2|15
CASSPGTTPTDTQYF
TGTGCCAGCAGTCCCGGGACTACCCCCACAGATACGCAGTATTTT
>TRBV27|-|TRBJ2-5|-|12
CASSPPGGTQYF
TGTGCCAGCAGCCCGCCCGGAGGGACCCAGTACTTC
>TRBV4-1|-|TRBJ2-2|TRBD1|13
CASSQDRTGELFF
TGCGCCAGCAGCCAGGACAGGACCGGGGAGCTGTTTTTT
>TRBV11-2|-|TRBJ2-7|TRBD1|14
CASSLQGARYEQYF
TGTGCCAGCAGCTTACAGGGGGCGCGATACGAGCAGTACTTC
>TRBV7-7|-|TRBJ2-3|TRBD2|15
CASTTGTSGINTQYF
TGTGCTAGCACTACCGGGACTAGCGGGATAAATACGCAGTATTTT
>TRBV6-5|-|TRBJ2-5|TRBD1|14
CASSLYRGRETQYF
TGTGCCAGCAGTTTGTACAGGGGGAGGGAGACCCAGTACTTC
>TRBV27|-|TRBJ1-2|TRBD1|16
CASSLTGTGGSYGYTF
TGTGCCAGCAGTTTGACCGGGACAGGGGGCTCTTATGGCTACACCTTC
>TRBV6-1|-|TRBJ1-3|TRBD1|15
CASSFVTGAGNTIYF
TGTGCCAGCAGTTTCGTGACAGGGGCCGGAAACACCATATATTTT
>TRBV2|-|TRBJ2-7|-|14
CASSGTGGNYEQYF
TGTGCCAGCAGTGGGACAGGCGGGAACTACGAGCAGTACTTC
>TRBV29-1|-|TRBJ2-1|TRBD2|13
CSVERREYNEQFF
TGCAGCGTTGAGAGGCGGGAGTACAATGAGCAGTTCTTC
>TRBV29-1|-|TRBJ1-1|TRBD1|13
CSFLQGGDTEAFF
TGCAGCTTCTTACAGGGGGGGGACACTGAAGCTTTCTTT
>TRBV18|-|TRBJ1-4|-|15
CASSQNIATNEKLFF
TGTGCCAGCTCCCAAAACATTGCAACTAATGAAAAACTGTTTTTT
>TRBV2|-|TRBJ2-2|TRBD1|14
CASSEGQGTGELFF
TGTGCCAGCAGTGAGGGACAGGGGACCGGGGAGCTGTTTTTT
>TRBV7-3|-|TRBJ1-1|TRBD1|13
CASSRTGGTEAFF
TGTGCCAGCAGCCGTACAGGGGGCACTGAAGCTTTCTTT
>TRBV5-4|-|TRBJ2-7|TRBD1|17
CASSLAVQGANSYEQYF
TGTGCCAGCAGCTTGGCGGTCCAGGGGGCGAACTCCTACGAGCAGTACTTC
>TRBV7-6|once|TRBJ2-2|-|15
CASSLGASGAGELFF
TGTGCCAGCAGCTTAGGTGCCTCGGGAGCCGGGGAGCTGTTTTTT
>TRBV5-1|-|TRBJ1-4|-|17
CASSLAAGGGGSEKLFF
TGCGCCAGCAGCTTGGCCGCCGGTGGGGGAGGAAGTGAAAAACTGTTTTTT
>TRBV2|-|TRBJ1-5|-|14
CASSEGRSNQPQHF
TGTGCCAGCAGTGAGGGGAGGAGCAATCAGCCCCAGCATTTT
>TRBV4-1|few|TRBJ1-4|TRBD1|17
CASSRYTEGQSNEKLFF
TGCGCCAGCAGCCGATACACCGAGGGACAGTCTAATGAAAAACTGTTTTTT
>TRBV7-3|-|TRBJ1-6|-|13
CASSGQNNSPLHF
TGTGCCAGCAGCGGACAGAATAATTCACCCCTCCACTTT
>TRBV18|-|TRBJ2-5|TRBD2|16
CASSPLLAGASETQYF
TGTGCCAGCTCACCACTGCTAGCGGGGGCCTCGGAGACCCAGTACTTC
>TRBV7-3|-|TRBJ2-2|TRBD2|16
CASSLTGLGGTGELFF
TGTGCCAGCAGCTTAACGGGACTAGGCGGCACCGGGGAGCTGTTTTTT
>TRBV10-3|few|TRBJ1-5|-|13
CAISEQGGQPQHF
TGTGCCATCAGTGAACAGGGTGGACAGCCCCAGCATTTT
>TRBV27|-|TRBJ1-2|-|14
CASSLNPLAYGYTF
TGTGCCAGCAGTTTAAACCCCCTGGCCTATGGCTACACCTTC
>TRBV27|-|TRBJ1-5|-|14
CASSLAAGAQPQHF
TGTGCCAGCAGTTTAGCGGCGGGTGCTCAGCCCCAGCATTTT
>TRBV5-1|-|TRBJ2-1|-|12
CASSLDGGEQFF
TGCGCCAGCAGCCTGGACGGCGGGGAGCAGTTCTTC
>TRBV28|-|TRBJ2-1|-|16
CASGSSGTRINNEQFF
TGTGCCAGCGGATCATCCGGGACTCGTATCAACAATGAGCAGTTCTTC